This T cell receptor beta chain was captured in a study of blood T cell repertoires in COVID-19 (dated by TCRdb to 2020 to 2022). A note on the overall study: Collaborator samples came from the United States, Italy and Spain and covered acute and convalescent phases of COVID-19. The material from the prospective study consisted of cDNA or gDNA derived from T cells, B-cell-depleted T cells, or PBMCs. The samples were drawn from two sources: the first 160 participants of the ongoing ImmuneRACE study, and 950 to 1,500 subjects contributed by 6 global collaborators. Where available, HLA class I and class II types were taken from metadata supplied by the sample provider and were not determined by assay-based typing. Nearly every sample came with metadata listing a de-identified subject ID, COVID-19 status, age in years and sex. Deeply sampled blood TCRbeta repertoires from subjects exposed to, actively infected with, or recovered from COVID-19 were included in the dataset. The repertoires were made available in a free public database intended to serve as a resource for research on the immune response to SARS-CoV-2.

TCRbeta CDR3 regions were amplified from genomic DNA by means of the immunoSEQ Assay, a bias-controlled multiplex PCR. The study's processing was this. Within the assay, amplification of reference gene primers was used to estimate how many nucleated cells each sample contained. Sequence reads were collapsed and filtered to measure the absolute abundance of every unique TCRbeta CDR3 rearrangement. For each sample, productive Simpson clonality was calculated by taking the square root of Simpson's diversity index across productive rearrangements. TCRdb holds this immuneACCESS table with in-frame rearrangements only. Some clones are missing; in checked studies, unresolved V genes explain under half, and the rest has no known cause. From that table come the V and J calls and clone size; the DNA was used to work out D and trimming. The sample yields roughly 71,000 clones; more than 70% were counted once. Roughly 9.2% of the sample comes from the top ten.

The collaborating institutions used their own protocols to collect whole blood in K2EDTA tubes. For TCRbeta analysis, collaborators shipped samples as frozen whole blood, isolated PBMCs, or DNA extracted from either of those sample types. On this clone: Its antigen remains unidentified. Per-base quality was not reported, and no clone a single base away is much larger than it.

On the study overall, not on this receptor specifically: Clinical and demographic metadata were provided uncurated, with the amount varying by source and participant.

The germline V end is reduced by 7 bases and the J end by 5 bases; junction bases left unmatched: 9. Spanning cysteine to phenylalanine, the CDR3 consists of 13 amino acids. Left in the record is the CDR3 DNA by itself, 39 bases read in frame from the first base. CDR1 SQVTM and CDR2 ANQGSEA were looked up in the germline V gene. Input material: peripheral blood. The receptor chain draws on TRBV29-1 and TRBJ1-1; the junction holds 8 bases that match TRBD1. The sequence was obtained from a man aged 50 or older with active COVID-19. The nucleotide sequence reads TGCAGCGCTACAGGACAGGGAGGAACTGAAGCTTTCTTT. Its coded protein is CSATGQGGTEAFF.